This TCR beta chain emerged from a study of CD8 T cells in Susac syndrome. Study-wide context: Active disease was present in five or six of the sequenced Susac syndrome patients, whereas eight or nine of them were in remission.

The CDR3 sequence is 13 residues long. Trimming removed 6 bases from V and 3 bases from J, with 7 bases in between. Per germline, CDR1 KGHDR and CDR2 SFDVKD. Sequencing targeted TCR beta in blood CD8+ and CD4+ T cells. Diagnostic criteria for definite or probable disease, in their recently defined form, were met by the patients with Susac syndrome. An amount of RNA that ranged from roughly 0.45 to 1 ug was reverse transcribed with random hexamers. The authors amplified TCR beta CDR3 across 54 Vbeta and 13 Jbeta using immunoSEQ multiplex PCR. TCRdb reprocessed the immunoSEQ multiplex PCR reads via MiXCR and lists one record per CDR3 protein. The sample lists approximately 260,000 distinct CDR3 sequences; 90% to 96% were seen once.

The gene calls are TRBV24-1 and TRBJ2-2; D remains unclear. This receptor was identified in a human donor with Susac syndrome. Sample: CD4+ T cells from PBMCs. Here the CDR3 reads CATSYPYTGELFF. The CDR3 DNA is TGTGCCACCAGTTATCCTTACACCGGGGAGCTGTTTTTT.